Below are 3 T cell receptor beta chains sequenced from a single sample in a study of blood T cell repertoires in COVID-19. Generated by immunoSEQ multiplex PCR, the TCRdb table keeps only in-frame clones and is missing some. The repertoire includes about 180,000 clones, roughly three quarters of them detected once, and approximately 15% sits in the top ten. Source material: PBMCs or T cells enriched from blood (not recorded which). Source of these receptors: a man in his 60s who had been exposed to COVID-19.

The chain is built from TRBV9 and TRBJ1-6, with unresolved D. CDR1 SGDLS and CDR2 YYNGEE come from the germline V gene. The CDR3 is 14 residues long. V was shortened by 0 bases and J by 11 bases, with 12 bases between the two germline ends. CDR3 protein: CASSVVGSSPPLHF. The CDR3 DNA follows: TGTGCCAGCAGCGTAGTGGGGAGCTCGCCACCCCTCCACTTT. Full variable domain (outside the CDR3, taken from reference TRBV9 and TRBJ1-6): DSGVTQTPKHLITATGQRVTLRCSPRSGDLSVYWYQQSLDQGLQFLIQYYNGEERAKGNILERFSAQQFPDLHSELNLSSLELGDSALYFCASSVVGSSPPLHFGNGTRLTVT.

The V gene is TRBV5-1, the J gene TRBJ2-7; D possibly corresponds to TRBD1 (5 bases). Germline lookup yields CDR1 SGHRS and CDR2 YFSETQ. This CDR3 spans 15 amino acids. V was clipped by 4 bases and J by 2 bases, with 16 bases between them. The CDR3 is CASSPPLRQTYEQYF. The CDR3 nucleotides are TGCGCCAGCAGCCCGCCCTTAAGACAGACCTACGAGCAGTACTTC.

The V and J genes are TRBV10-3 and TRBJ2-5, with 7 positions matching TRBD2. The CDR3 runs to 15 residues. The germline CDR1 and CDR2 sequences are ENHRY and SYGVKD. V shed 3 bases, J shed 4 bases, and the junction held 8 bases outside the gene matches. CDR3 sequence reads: CAISDMGGKGETQYF. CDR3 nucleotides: TGTGCCATCAGTGATATGGGGGGGAAGGGAGAGACCCAGTACTTC.